This T cell receptor beta chain was retrieved from a study of T cells in Graves' hyperthyroidism and ophthalmopathy (dated by TCRdb to the late 2010s). About the study as a whole: Peripheral blood samples were taken at the time of initial diagnosis, prior to any treatment. To identify TCR V-J signatures that set the groups apart, the researchers used a discovery cohort of 100 patients, made up of fewer than 50 with Graves' ophthalmopathy and some 58 with stable Graves' hyperthyroidism. An independent validation cohort of about 20 hyperthyroidism patients and 17 patients who later progressed to ophthalmopathy tested prospective prediction of ophthalmopathy. The 95 to 100 discovery patients were randomly divided into training and test sets at a 7:3 ratio. The study also compared thyroid tissue and blood T-cell repertoires from five or six Graves' hyperthyroidism patients. After blood sampling, hyperthyroidism patients were treated with methimazole at a starting dose of 30 mg daily, and ophthalmopathy patients were treated with high-dose intravenous methylprednisolone. TCR Vbeta CDR3 sequencing of 120 to 150 peripheral blood samples (over 40 ophthalmopathy, about 74 hyperthyroidism and roughly 17 progressor patients) is reported in the paper.

In the ophthalmopathy patients, disease was moderately to severely active, with a Clinical Activity Score of 3 or more, a NOSPECS grade of 4 or more, and a duration of less than 3 months. Any patient with an uncontrolled infection, another autoimmune disease, pregnancy or lactation was excluded. Diagnoses were established on the basis of clinical symptoms, serum thyroxine and TRAb, thyroid ultrasound, and orbital computed tomography. PBMCs were separated from roughly 9.6 ml of fresh peripheral blood using Ficoll-Paque density gradient centrifugation. Total RNA was extracted with Trizol reagent, and quality was checked on an Agilent 2100 Bioanalyzer. Paper-wide results and their limitations: In validation, progression to ophthalmopathy was predicted by the model with 70% to 71% sensitivity and 72% to 85% specificity, a median of approximately 6.5 months before onset. In cross-validation, a model built on a 13 V-J signature told ophthalmopathy apart from stable hyperthyroidism with approximately 90% sensitivity and around 83% specificity, and in testing the same model reached 80%/75%. Most expanded thyroid clonotypes (frequency above 0.001) were also detected in blood, a finding suggesting that blood repertoires may reflect thyroid immune responses. No statistical method was used to set the sample size in advance, and investigators knew the group allocation.

Points on this clonotype: Its antigen specificity is not known. The record has no base qualities; no much larger clone is one base away.

Amplification of TCR beta CDR3 regions was carried out from RNA transcripts. The TCR CDR3 was subjected to a first round of RT-PCR using the HTBI primer set and the Qiagen OneStep RT-PCR kit. The libraries were constructed in a second round of multiplex PCR and then size-selected and purified. Libraries were sequenced paired-end with 100 bp reads on an Illumina HiSeq2000. For the original study's pipeline: Raw data were processed with SOAPnuke, discarding reads with adapters, uncalled bases, mean Phred below 15, or no exact constant-primer or identifier match. COPE v1.2.5 was used to merge the high-quality paired reads, and each unique nucleotide sequence was defined as a clonotype. MiTCR v1.1 was used to align clonotypes to the IMGT TRBV, TRBD and TRBJ reference segments. Analysis was restricted to V-J combinations with a frequency above 0.0001, which covered roughly 99% of repertoires. A TCS score was defined as the ratio of F50 (clonal expansion) to E x V (chaos), with BLOSUM62-based TCRdist applied between CDR3 peptides within each V-J. Welch's t-statistics and random forest reduced 500 to 550 V-J features to roughly 13, which were used in a naive Bayes classifier (R e1071). The similarity between thyroid and blood repertoires was quantified using the Morisita-Horn index. TCRdb itself trimmed the public reads at Q25 with fastp, ran MiXCR and retained productive beta chains. Each record represents a unique CDR3 protein, reported with the most common genes and DNA among its rows. The V and J calls were not made by the authors but by TCRdb's processing. Across this sample there are fewer than 750,000 distinct CDR3 sequences, with roughly 15% seen only once. 4.3% of the sample is held by the ten biggest clonotypes.

Germline trimming: 3 bases from V, 5 bases from J; junction bases outside gene matches: 7. Via the germline V gene, CDR1 is SGHDN and CDR2 FVKESK. The CDR3 measures 15 amino acids from cysteine to phenylalanine. Only CDR3 DNA is held: 45 bases, read in frame from base 1. This receptor chain uses TRBV14 and TRBJ2-4; TRBD2 fits 7 bases in the junction. Specimen: blood. The source of this sequence is a woman between 40 and 55 years old with Graves' ophthalmopathy. CDR3 reads: CASSQGGGPQNIQYF. The base sequence is TGTGCCAGCAGCCAGGGGGGGGGACCCCAAAACATTCAGTACTTC.